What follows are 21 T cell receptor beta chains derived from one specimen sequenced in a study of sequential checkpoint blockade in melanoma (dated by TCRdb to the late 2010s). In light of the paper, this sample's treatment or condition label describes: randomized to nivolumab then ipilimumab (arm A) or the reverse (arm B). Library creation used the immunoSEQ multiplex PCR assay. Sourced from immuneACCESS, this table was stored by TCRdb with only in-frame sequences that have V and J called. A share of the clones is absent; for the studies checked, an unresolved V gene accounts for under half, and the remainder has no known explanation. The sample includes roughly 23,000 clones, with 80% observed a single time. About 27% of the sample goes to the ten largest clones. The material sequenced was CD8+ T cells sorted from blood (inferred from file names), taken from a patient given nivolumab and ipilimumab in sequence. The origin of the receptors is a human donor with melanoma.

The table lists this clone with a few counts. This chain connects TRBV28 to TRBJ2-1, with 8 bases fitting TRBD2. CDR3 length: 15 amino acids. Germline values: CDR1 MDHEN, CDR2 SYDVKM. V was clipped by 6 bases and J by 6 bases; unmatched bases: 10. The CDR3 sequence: CASSLTRGGTNEQFF. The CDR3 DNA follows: TGTGCCAGCAGCTTAACACGGGGGGGGACCAATGAGCAGTTCTTC.

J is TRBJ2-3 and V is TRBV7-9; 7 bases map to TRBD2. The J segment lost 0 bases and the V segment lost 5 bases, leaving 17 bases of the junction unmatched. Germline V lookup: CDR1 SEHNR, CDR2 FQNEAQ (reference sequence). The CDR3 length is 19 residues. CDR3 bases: TGTGCCAGCAGCCTCCCCATATCTCAGCTAGCGGCTAGCACAGATACGCAGTATTTT. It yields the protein CASSLPISQLAASTDTQYF. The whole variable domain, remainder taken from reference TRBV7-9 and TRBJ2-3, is DTGVSQNPRHKITKRGQNVTFRCDPISEHNRLYWYRQTLGQGPEFLTYFQNEAQLEKSRLLSDRFSAERPKGSFSTLEIQRTEQGDSAMYLCASSLPISQLAASTDTQYFGPGTRLTVL.

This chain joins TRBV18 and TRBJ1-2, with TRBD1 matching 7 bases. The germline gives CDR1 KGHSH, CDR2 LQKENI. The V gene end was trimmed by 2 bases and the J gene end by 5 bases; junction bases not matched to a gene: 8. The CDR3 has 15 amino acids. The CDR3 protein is CASSPNRGSGYGYTF. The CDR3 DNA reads TGTGCCAGCTCACCAAACAGGGGTTCGGGGTATGGCTACACCTTC.

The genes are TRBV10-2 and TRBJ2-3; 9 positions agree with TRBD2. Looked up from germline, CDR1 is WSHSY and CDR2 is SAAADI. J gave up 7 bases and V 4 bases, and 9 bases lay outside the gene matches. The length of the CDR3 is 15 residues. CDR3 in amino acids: CASSGSGTSPNTQYF. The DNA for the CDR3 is TGCGCCAGCAGTGGATCCGGGACTAGCCCAAATACGCAGTATTTT.

The CDR3 region has the DNA TGTGCCAGCCGGGCTAGCGGGAGGGGTGAGCAGTTCTTC. Translation: CASRASGRGEQFF. This sequence joins TRBV7-2 and TRBJ2-1; 12 bases align to TRBD2. Germline V CDR1 and CDR2: SGHTA, FQGNSA. J lost 9 bases, V lost 8 bases, and 5 bases had no gene match. The CDR3 is 13 amino acids.

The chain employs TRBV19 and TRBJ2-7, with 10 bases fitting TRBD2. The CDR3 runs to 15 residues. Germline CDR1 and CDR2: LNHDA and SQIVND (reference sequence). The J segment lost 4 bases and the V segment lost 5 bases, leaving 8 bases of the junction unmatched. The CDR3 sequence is CASSPLKGLAYEQYF. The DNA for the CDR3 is TGTGCCAGTAGTCCTCTGAAGGGACTAGCGTACGAGCAGTACTTC. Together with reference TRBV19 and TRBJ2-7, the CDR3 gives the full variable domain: DGGITQSPKYLFRKEGQNVTLSCEQNLNHDAMYWYRQDPGQGLRLIYYSQIVNDFQKGDIAEGYSVSREKKESFPLTVTSAQKNPTAFYLCASSPLKGLAYEQYFGPGTRLTVT.

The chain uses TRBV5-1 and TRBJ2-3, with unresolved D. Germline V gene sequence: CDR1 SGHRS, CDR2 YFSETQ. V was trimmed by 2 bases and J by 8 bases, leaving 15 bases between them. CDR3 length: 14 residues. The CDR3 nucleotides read TGCGCCAGCAGCTTCTACCCGAGCAAAGCTACGCAGTATTTT. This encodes CASSFYPSKATQYF.

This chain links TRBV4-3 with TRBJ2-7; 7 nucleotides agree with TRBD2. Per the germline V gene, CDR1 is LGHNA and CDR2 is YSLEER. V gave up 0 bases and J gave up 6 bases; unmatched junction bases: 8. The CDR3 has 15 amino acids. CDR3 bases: TGCGCCAGCAGCCAAGACCGCGGGAGAGGGGCCGAGCAGTACTTC. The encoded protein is CASSQDRGRGAEQYF.

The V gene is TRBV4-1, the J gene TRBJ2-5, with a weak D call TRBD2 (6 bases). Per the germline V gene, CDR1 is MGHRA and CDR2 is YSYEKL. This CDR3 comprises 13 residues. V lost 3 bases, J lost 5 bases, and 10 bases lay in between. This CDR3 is CASSHRLVETQYF. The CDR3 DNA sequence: TGCGCCAGCAGCCACCGACTAGTGGAGACCCAGTACTTC.

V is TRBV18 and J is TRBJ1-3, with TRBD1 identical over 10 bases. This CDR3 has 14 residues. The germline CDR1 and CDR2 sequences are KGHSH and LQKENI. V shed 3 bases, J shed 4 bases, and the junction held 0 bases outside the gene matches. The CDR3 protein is CASSPDRGGNTIYF. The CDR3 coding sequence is TGTGCCAGCTCACCGGACAGGGGGGGAAACACCATATATTTT.

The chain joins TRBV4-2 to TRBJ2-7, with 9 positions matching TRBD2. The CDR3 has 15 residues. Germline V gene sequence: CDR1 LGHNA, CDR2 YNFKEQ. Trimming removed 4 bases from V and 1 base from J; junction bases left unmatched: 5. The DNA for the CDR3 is TGTGCCAGCAGCCTCCTAGCGGGACCATCCTACGAGCAGTACTTC. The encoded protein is CASSLLAGPSYEQYF.

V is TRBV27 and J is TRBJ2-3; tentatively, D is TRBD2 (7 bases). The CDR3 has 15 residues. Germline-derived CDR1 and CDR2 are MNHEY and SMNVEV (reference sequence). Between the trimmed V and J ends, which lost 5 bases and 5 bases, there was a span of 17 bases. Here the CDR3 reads CASSPGGVLGDTQYF. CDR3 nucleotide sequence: TGTGCCAGCAGTCCGGGGGGCGTCCTTGGAGATACGCAGTATTTT.

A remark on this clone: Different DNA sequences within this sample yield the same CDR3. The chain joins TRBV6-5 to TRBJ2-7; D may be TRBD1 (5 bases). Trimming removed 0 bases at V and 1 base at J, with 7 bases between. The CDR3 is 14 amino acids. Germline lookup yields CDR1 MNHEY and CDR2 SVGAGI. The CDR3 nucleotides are TGTGCCAGCAGTTACTCGGCAGGGTCCTACGAGCAGTACTTC. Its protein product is CASSYSAGSYEQYF.

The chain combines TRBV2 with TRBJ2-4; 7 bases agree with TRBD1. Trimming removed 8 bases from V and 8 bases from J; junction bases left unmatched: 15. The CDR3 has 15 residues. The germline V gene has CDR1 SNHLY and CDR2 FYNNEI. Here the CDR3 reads CASSPKWDQGDIQYF. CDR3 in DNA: TGTGCCAGCTCCCCGAAGTGGGACCAGGGGGACATTCAGTACTTC.

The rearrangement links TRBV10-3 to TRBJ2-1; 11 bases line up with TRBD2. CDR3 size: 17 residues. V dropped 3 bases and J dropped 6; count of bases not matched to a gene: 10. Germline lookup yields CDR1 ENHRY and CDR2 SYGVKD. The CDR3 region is CAISDPIAGGRLNEQFF. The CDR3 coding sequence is TGTGCCATCAGTGACCCTATAGCGGGAGGGCGTCTCAATGAGCAGTTCTTC.

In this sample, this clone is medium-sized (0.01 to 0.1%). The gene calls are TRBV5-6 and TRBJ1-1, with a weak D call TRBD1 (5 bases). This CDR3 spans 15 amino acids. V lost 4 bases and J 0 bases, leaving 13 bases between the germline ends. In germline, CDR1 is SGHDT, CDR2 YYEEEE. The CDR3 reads CASSRQAGLNTEAFF. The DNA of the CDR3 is TGTGCCAGCAGCAGACAAGCAGGGTTGAACACTGAAGCTTTCTTT.

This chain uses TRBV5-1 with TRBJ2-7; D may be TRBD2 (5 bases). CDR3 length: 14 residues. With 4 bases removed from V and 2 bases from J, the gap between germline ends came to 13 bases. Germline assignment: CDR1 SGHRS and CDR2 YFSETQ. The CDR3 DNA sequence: TGCGCCAGCAGCCTTGACGGACTGCCCTACGAGCAGTACTTC. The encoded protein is CASSLDGLPYEQYF.

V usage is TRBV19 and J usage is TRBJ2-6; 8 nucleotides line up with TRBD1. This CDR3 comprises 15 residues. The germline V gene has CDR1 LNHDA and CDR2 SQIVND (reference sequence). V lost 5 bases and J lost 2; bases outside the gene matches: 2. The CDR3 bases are TGTGCCAGTAGTGCCAGGGGGCCTGGGGCCAACGTCCTGACTTTC. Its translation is CASSARGPGANVLTF.

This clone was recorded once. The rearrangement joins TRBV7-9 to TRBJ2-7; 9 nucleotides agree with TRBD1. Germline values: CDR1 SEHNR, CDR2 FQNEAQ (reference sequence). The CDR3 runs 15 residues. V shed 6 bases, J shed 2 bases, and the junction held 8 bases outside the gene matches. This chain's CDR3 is CASSSSRDRAYEQYF. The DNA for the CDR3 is TGTGCCAGCAGTTCCAGCCGGGACAGGGCCTACGAGCAGTACTTC.

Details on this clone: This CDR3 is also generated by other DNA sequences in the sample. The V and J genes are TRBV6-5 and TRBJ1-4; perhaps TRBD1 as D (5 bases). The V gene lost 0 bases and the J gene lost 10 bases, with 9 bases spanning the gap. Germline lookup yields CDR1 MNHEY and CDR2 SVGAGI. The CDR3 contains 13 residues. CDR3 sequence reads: CASSYSSGGKLFF. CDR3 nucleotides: TGTGCCAGCAGTTACTCATCGGGGGGAAAACTGTTTTTT.

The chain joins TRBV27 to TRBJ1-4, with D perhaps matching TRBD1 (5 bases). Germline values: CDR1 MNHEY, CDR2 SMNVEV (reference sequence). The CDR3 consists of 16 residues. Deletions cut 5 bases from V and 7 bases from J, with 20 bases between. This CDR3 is CASSPSQGEVGEKLFF. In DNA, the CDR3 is TGTGCCAGCAGTCCAAGCCAGGGTGAGGTGGGTGAAAAACTGTTTTTT. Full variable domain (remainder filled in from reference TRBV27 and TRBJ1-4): EAQVTQNPRYLITVTGKKLTVTCSQNMNHEYMSWYRQDPGLGLRQIYYSMNVEVTDKGDVPEGYKVSRKEKRNFPLILESPSPNQTSLYFCASSPSQGEVGEKLFFGSGTQLSVL.